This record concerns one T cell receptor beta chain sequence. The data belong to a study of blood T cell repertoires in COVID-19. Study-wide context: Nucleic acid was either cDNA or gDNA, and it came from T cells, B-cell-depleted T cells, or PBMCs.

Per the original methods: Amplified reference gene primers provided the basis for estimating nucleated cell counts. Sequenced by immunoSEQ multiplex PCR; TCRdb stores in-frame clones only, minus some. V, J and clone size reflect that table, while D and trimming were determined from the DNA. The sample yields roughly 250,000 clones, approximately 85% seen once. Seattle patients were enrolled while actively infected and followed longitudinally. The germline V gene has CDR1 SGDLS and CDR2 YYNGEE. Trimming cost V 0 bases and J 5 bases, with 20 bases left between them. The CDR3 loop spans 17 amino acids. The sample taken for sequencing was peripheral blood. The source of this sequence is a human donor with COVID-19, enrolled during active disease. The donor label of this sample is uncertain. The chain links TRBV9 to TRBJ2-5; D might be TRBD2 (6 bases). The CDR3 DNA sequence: TGTGCCAGCAGCGTAGGCCTTGGGGGGAATCTTGGGGAGACCCAGTACTTC. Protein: CASSVGLGGNLGETQYF.